This T cell receptor (beta chain) derives from a study of control samples from healthy donors and cancer patients. Profiling relied on immunoSEQ multiplex PCR, and the TCRdb table lists in-frame clones only, not all of them. The data hold 150,000 to 200,000 clones, with around nine tenths observed a single time. Between the trimmed V and J ends, which lost 4 bases and 0 bases, there was a span of 11 bases. The CDR3 spans 15 residues. The V gene's germline CDR1 is SGHRS and CDR2 YFSETQ. In its sample, this clone was seen once. This receptor was obtained from a man aged 25-45 years in good health. The genes are TRBV5-1 and TRBJ1-5; tentative D call: TRBD1 (6 bases). The specimen sequenced was blood. In DNA form, the CDR3 reads TGCGCCAGCAGCAAGGGGGGATATAGCAATCAGCCCCAGCATTTT. This sequence encodes CASSKGGYSNQPQHF.